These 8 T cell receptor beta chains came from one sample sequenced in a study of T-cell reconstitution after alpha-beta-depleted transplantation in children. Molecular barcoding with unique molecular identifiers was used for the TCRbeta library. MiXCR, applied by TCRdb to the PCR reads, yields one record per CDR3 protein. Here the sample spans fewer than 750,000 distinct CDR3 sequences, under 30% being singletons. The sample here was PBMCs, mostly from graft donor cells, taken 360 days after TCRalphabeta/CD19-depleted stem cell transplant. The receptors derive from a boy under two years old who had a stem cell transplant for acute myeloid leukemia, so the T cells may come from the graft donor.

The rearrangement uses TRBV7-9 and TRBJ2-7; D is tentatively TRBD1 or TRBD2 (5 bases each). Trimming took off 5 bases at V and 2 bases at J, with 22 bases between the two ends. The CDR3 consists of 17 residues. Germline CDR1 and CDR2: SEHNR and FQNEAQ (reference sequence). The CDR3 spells CASSNDLSGTEAYEQYV. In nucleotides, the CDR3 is TGTGCCAGCAGCAACGACTTATCCGGGACGGAAGCCTACGAGCAGTACGTC.

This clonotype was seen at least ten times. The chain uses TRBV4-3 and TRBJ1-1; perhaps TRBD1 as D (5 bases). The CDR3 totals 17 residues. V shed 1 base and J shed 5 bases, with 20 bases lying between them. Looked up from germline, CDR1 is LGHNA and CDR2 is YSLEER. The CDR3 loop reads CASSQGWGRALLTEAFF. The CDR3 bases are TGCGCCAGCAGCCAAGGCTGGGGCCGGGCCCTACTGACTGAAGCTTTCTTT.

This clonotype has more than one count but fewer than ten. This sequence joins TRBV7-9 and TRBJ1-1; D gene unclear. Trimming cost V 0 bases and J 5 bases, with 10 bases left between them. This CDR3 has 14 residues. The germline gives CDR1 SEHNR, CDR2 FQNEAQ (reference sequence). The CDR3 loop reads CASSLAMEGTEAFF. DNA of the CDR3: TGTGCCAGCAGCTTAGCGATGGAAGGGACTGAAGCTTTCTTT.

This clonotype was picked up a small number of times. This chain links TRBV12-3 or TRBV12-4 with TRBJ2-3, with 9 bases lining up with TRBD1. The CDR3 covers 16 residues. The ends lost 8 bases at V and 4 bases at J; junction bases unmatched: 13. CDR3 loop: CASDIRGTGYPDTQYF. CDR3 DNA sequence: TGTGCCAGCGATATAAGGGGGACAGGGTATCCAGATACGCAGTATTTT.

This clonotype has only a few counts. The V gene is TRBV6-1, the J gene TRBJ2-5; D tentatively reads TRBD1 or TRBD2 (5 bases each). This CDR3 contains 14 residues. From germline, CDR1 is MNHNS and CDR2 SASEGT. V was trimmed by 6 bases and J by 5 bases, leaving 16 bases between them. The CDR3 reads CASRNGGPGETQYF. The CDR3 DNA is TGTGCCAGCAGAAATGGGGGACCCGGGGAGACCCAGTACTTC.

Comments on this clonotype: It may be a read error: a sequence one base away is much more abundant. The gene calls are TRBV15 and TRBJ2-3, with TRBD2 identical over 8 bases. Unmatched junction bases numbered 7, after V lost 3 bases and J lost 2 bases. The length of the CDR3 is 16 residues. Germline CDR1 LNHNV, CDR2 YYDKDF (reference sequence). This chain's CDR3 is CATSSQAGVHTDTQYF. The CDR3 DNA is TGTGCCACCAGCAGCCAAGCGGGGGTTCACACAGATACGCAGTATTTT.

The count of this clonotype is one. CDR3 amino acids: CASSSSPHNTQYF. The CDR3 DNA reads TGTGCCAGCAGCTCAAGTCCCCACAATACGCAGTATTTT. The J gene is TRBJ2-3, the V gene TRBV7-9; D is uncertain. This CDR3 is built from 13 residues. The V end was cut by 4 bases, the J end by 7 bases, with 12 bases between. Germline-derived CDR1 and CDR2 are SEHNR and FQNEAQ (reference sequence).

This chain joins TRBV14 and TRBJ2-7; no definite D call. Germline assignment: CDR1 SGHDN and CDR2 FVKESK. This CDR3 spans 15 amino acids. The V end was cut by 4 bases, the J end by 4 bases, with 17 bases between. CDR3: CASSPGLLGQYEQYV. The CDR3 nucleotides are TGTGCCAGCAGCCCCGGCCTGCTCGGGCAATACGAGCAGTACGTC.